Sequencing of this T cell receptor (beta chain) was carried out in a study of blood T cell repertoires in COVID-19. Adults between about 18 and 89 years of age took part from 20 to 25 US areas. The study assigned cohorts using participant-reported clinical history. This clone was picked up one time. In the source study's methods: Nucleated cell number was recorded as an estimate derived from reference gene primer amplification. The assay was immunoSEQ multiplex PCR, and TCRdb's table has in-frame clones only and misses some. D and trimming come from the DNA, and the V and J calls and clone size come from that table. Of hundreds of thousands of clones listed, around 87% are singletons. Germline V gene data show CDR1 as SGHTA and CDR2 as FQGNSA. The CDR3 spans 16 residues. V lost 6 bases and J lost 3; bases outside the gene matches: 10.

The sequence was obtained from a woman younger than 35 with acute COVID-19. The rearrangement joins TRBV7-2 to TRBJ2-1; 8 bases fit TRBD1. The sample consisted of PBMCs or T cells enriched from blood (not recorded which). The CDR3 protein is CASRPRGTGDYNEQFF. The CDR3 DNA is TGTGCCAGCAGGCCCCGCGGGACAGGCGACTACAATGAGCAGTTCTTC.